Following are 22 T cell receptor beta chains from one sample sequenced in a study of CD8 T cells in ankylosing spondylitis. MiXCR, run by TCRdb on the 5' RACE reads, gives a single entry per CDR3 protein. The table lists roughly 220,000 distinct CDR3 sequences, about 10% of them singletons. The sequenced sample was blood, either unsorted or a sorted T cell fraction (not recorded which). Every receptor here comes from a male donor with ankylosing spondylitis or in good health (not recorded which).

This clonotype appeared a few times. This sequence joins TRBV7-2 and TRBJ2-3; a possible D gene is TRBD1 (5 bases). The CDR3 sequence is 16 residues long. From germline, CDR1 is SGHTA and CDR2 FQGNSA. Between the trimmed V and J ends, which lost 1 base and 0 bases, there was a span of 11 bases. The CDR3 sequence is CASSLDRPTSTDTQYF. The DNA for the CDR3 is TGTGCCAGCAGCTTAGACAGGCCTACTAGCACAGATACGCAGTATTTT.

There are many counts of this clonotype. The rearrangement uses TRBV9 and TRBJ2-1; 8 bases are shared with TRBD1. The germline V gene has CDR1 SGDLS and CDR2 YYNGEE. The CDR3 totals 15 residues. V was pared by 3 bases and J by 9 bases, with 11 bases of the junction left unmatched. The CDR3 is CASSARTGLGSEQFF. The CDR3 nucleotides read TGTGCCAGCAGCGCGAGGACAGGGCTTGGGAGTGAGCAGTTCTTC.

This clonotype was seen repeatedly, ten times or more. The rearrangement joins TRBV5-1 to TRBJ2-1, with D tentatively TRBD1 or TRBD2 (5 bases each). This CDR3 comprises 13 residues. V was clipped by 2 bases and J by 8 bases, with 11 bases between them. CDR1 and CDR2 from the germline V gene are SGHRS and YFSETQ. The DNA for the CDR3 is TGCGCCAGCAGCTTTGGGGGTTCCTATGAGCAGTTCTTC. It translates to CASSFGGSYEQFF.

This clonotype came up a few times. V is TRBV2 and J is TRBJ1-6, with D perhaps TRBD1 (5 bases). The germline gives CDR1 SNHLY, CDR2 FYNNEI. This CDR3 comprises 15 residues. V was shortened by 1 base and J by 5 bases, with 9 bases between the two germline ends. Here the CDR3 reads CASSEGGRHNSPLHF. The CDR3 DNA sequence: TGTGCCAGCAGTGAAGGGGGACGTCATAATTCACCCCTCCACTTT.

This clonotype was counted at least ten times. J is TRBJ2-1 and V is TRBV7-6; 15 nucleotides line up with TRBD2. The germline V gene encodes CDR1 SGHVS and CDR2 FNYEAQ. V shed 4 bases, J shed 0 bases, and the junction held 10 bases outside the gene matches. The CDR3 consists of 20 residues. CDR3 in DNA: TGTGCCAGCAGCTCGGGACTAGCGGGGGGCCACTTGAGCTCCTACAATGAGCAGTTCTTC. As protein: CASSSGLAGGHLSSYNEQFF.

The CDR3 reads CASSPKEWTSNQPQHF. CDR3 in DNA: TGTGCCAGCAGTCCAAAAGAGTGGACAAGCAATCAGCCCCAGCATTTT. The chain recombines TRBV28 with TRBJ1-5; possible D gene TRBD1, 5 bases. V gave up 5 bases and J gave up 1 base, with 15 bases separating them. There are 16 residues in the CDR3. Germline lookup yields CDR1 MDHEN and CDR2 SYDVKM.

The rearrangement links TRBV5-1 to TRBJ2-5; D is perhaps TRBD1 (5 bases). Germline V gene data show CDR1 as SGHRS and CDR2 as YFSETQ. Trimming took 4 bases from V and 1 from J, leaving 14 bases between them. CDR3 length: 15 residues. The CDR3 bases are TGCGCCAGCAGCCCCCTGGACAAGTCCCAAGAGACCCAGTACTTC. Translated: CASSPLDKSQETQYF. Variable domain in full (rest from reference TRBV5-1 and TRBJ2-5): KAGVTQTPRYLIKTRGQQVTLSCSPISGHRSVSWYQQTPGQGLQFLFEYFSETQRNKGNFPGRFSGRQFSNSRSEMNVSTLELGDSALYLCASSPLDKSQETQYFGPGTRLLVL.

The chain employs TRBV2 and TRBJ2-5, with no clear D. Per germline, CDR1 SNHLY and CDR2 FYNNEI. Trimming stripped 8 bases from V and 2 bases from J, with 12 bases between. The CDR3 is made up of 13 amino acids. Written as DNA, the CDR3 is TGTGCCAGCCATGTGCGCGTTCAAGAGACCCAGTACTTC. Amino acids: CASHVRVQETQYF.

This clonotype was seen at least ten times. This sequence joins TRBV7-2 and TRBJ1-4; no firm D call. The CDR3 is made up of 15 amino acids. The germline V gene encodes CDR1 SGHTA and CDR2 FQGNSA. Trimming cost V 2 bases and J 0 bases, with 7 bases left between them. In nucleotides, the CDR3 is TGTGCCAGCAGCTTACACTCTGCAACTAATGAAAAACTGTTTTTT. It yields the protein CASSLHSATNEKLFF.

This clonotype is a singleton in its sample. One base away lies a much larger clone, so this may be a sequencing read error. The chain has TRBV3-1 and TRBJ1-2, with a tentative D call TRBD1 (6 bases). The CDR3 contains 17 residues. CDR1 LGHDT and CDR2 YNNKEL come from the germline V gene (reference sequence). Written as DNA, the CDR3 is TGTGCCACCAGCCGGAACCTCCGGGACAAGACTAACTATGGCTACACCTTC. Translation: CATSRNLRDKTNYGYTF.

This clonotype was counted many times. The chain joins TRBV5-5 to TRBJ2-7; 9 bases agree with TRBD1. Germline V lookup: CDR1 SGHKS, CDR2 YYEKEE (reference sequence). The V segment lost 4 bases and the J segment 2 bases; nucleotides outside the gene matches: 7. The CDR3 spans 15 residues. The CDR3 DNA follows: TGTGCCAGCAGCCCAGGGACAGGGAATCCCTACGAGCAGTACTTC. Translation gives CASSPGTGNPYEQYF.

In DNA, the CDR3 is TGCGCCAGCAGCGGGGGACAGGGGCGGGCAACTAATGAAAAACTGTTTTTT. Translating gives CASSGGQGRATNEKLFF. This chain links TRBV5-1 with TRBJ1-4; 10 nucleotides match TRBD1. The CDR3 is 17 residues long. CDR1 and CDR2 (germline): SGHRS, YFSETQ. Germline trimming cut 4 bases from V and 0 bases from J; bases unmatched to any gene: 6.

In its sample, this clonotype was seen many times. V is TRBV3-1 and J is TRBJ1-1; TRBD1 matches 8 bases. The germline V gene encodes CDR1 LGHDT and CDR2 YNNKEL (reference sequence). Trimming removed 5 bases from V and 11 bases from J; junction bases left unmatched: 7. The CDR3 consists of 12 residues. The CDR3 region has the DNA TGTGCCAGCAGCAAACAGGGGGATTGGGCTTTCTTT. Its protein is CASSKQGDWAFF.

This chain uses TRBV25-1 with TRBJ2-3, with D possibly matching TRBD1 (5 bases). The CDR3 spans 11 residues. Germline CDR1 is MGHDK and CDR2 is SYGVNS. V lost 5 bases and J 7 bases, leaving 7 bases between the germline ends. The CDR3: CASSPGYTQYF. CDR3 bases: TGTGCCAGCAGTCCAGGGTATACGCAGTATTTT.

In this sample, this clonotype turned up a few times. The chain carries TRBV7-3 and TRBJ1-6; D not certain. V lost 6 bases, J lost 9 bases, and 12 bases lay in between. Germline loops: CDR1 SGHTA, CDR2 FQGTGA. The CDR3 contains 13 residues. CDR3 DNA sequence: TGTGCCAGCAGAGAAACCAGCGCTTCACCCCTCCACTTT. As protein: CASRETSASPLHF.

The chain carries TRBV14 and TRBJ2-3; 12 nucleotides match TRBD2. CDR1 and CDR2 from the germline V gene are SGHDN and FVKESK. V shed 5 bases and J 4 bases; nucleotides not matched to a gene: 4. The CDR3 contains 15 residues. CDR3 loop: CASSALAGGADTQYF. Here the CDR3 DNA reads TGTGCCAGCAGCGCACTAGCGGGGGGCGCAGATACGCAGTATTTT.

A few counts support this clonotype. The CDR3 coding sequence is TGTGCCAGCAACGGAGGGACAGGGGGCGATCTCTCCTACGAGCAGTACTTC. Amino acids: CASNGGTGGDLSYEQYF. V usage is TRBV3-1 and J usage is TRBJ2-7; TRBD1 agrees at 12 bases. J gave up 0 bases and V 7 bases, and 10 bases lay outside the gene matches. From germline, CDR1 is LGHDT and CDR2 YNNKEL (reference sequence). The CDR3 loop spans 17 amino acids.

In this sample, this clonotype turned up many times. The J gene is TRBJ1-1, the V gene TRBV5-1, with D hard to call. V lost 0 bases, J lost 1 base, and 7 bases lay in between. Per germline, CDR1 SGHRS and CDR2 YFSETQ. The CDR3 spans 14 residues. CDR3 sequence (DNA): TGCGCCAGCAGCTTGGTTCTGGCGAACACTGAAGCTTTCTTT. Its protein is CASSLVLANTEAFF.

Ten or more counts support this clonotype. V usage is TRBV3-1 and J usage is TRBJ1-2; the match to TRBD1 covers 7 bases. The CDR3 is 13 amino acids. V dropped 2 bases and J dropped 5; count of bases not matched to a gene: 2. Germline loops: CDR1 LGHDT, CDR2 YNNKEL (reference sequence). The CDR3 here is CASSQRTGYGYTF. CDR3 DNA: TGTGCCAGCAGCCAAAGGACAGGTTATGGCTACACCTTC. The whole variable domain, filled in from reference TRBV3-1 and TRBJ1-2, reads DTAVSQTPKYLVTQMGNDKSIKCEQNLGHDTMYWYKQDSKKFLKIMFSYNNKELIINETVPNRFSPKSPDKAHLNLHINSLELGDSAVYFCASSQRTGYGYTFGSGTRLTVV.

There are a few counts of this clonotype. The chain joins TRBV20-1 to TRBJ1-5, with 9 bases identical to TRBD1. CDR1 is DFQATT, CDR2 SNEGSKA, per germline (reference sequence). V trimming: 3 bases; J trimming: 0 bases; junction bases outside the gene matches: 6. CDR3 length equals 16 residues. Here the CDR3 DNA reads TGCAGTGCTAGGGGGACAGGGAGGAATAGCAATCAGCCCCAGCATTTT. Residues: CSARGTGRNSNQPQHF.

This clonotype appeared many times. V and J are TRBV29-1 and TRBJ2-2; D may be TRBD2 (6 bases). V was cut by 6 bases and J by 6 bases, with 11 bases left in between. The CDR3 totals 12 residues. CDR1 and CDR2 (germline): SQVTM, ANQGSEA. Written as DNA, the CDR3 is TGCAGCGTACTCCGGGAGTCCGGGGAGCTGTTTTTT. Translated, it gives CSVLRESGELFF.

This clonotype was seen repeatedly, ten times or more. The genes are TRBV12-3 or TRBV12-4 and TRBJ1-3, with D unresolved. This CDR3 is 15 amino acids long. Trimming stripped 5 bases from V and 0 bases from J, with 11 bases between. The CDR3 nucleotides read TGTGCCAGCAGTGCCTCACAGCTCTCTGGAAACACCATATATTTT. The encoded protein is CASSASQLSGNTIYF.